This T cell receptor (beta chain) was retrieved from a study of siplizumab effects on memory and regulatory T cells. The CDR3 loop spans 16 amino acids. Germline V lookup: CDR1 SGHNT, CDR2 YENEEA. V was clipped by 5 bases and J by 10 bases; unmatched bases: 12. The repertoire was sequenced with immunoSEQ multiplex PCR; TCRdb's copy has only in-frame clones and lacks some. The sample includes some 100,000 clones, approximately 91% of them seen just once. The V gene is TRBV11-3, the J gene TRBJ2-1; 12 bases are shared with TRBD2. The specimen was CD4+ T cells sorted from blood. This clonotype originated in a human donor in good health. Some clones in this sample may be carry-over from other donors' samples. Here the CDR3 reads CASSLPGLAGQGEQFF. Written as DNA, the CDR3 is TGTGCCAGCAGCCTTCCGGGACTAGCGGGCCAAGGGGAGCAGTTCTTC.